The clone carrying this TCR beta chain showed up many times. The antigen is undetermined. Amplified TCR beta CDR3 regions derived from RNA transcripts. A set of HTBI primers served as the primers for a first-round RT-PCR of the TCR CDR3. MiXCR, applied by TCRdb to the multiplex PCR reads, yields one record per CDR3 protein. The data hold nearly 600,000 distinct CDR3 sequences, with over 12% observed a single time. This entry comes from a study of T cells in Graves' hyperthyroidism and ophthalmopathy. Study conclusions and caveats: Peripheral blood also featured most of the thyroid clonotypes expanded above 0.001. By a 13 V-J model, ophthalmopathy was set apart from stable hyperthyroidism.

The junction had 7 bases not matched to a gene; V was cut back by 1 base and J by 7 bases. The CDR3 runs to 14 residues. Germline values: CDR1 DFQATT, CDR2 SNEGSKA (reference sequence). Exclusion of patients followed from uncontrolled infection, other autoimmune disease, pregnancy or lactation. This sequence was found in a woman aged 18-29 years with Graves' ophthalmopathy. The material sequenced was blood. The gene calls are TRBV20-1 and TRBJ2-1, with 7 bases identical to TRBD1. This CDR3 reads CSARAPTGTNEQFF. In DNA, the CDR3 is TGCAGTGCTAGAGCCCCGACAGGGACGAATGAGCAGTTCTTC.